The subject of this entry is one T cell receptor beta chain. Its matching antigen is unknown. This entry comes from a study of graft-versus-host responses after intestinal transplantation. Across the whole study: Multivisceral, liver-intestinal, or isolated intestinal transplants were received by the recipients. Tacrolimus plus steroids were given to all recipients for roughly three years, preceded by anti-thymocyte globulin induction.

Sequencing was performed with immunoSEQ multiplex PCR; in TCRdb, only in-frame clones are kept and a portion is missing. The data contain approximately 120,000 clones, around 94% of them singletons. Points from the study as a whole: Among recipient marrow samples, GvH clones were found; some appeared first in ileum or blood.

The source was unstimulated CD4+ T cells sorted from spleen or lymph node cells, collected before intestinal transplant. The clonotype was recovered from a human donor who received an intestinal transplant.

Written as DNA, the CDR3 is TGTGCCAGCAGTTACCTCAGTAGGTCCGGGGCCTATGGCTACACCTTC. Amino acid sequence: CASSYLSRSGAYGYTF. V gene TRBV6-5 combines with J gene TRBJ1-2, with D perhaps matching TRBD1 (5 bases). Trimming pared 2 bases from V and 4 bases from J, leaving 17 bases between. This CDR3 spans 16 amino acids. The germline CDR1 and CDR2 sequences are MNHEY and SVGAGI.